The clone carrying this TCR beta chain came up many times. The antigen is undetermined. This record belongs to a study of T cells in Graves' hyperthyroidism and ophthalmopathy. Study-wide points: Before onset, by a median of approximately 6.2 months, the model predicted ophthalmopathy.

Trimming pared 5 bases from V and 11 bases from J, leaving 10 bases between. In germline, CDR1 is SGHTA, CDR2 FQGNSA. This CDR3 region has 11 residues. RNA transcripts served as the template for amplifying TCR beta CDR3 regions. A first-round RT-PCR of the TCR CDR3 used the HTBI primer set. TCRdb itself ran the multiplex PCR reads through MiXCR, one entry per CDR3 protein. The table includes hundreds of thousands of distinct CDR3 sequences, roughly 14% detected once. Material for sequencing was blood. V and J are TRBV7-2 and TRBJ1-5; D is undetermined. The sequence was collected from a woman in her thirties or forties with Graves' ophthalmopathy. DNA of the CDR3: TGTGCCAGCAGCGAGGGTGTGTCCCAGCATTTT. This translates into CASSEGVSQHF. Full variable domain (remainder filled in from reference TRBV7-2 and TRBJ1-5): GAGVSQSPSNKVTEKGKDVELRCDPISGHTALYWYRQSLGQGLEFLIYFQGNSAPDKSGLPSDRFSAERTGGSVSTLTIQRTQQEDSAVYLCASSEGVSQHFGDGTRLSIL.